These 5 T cell receptor beta chains were sequenced from one sample in a study of blood T cell repertoires in COVID-19. The table came from immunoSEQ multiplex PCR; TCRdb's copy has only in-frame clones and leaves some out. This repertoire shows 150,000 or so clones, around 86% found once; its top ten account for about 4.1%. The material sequenced was PBMCs or T cells enriched from blood (not recorded which). Receptors originate from a man between 45 and 60 years old who had recovered from COVID-19.

The chain has TRBV6-6 and TRBJ1-2; perhaps TRBD1 as D (5 bases). V was trimmed by 7 bases and J by 1 base, leaving 7 bases between them. CDR1 MNHNY and CDR2 SVGAGI come from the germline V gene (reference sequence). The CDR3 runs 12 residues. The CDR3 nucleotides read TGTGCCAGCAAACAGGTTAACTATGGCTACACCTTC. Translation: CASKQVNYGYTF.

The chain combines TRBV4-3 with TRBJ2-1, with 7 bases aligning to TRBD2. This CDR3 has 17 amino acids. CDR1 LGHNA and CDR2 YSLEER come from the germline V gene. After removal of 0 bases from V and 9 bases from J, the junction contained 14 bases not matched to a gene. The CDR3 here is CASSQDKGGSVPAEQFF. In nucleotides, the CDR3 is TGCGCCAGCAGCCAAGATAAAGGCGGGAGCGTTCCGGCTGAGCAGTTCTTC.

This clone was seen a single time. The V and J genes are TRBV5-8 and TRBJ1-2; D is possibly TRBD1 (6 bases). The CDR3 length is 16 residues. Germline V lookup: CDR1 SGHTS, CDR2 YDEGEE. Trimming took off 2 bases at V and 2 bases at J, with 16 bases between the two ends. In nucleotides, the CDR3 is TGTGCCAGCAGCTTTAGGCGCTCGACAGGCAACTATGGCTACACCTTC. Encoded protein: CASSFRRSTGNYGYTF. The full variable domain, with the rest looked up from reference TRBV5-8 and TRBJ1-2, is EAGVTQSPTHLIKTRGQQATLRCSPISGHTSVYWYQQALGLGLQFLLWYDEGEERNRGNFPPRFSGRQFPNYSSELNVNALELEDSALYLCASSFRRSTGNYGYTFGSGTRLTVV.

The DNA for the CDR3 is TGCAGTGCTAGTGGACAGGGGAACTATGGCTACACCTTC. The encoded protein is CSASGQGNYGYTF. The V and J genes are TRBV20-1 and TRBJ1-2; 9 positions match TRBD1. Looked up from germline, CDR1 is DFQATT and CDR2 is SNEGSKA (reference sequence). The trim removed 3 bases at V and 2 bases at J, leaving 1 base unmatched. This CDR3 region has 13 residues.

V gene TRBV7-9 combines with J gene TRBJ1-3; perhaps TRBD1 as D (6 bases). V was pared by 6 bases and J by 2 bases, with 8 bases between. Germline V lookup: CDR1 SEHNR, CDR2 FQNEAQ (reference sequence). This CDR3 has 13 residues. The CDR3 reads CASSSGAGNTIYF. The CDR3, as DNA: TGTGCCAGCAGTTCAGGGGCTGGAAACACCATATATTTT.